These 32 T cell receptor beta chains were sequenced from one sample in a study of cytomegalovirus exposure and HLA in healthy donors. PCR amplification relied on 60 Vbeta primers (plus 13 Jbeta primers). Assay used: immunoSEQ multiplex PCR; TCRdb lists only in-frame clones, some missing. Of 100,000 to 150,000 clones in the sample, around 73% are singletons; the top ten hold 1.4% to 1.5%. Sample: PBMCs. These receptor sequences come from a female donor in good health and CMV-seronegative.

The CDR3 loop reads CAHRVPVRGLENQPQHF. The CDR3 DNA reads TGTGCCCACAGAGTCCCCGTCAGGGGGCTTGAAAATCAGCCCCAGCATTTT. This chain uses TRBV11-3 with TRBJ1-5, with 8 bases lining up with TRBD1. The germline CDR1 and CDR2 sequences are SGHNT and YENEEA. The V and J ends lost 11 bases and 4 bases, in that order; junction bases with no gene match: 19. CDR3 length: 17 amino acids. Together with reference TRBV11-3 and TRBJ1-5, the CDR3 gives the full variable domain: EAGVVQSPRYKIIEKKQPVAFWCNPISGHNTLYWYLQNLGQGPELLIRYENEEAVDDSQLPKDRFSAERLKGVDSTLKIQPAELGDSAVYLCAHRVPVRGLENQPQHFGDGTRLSIL.

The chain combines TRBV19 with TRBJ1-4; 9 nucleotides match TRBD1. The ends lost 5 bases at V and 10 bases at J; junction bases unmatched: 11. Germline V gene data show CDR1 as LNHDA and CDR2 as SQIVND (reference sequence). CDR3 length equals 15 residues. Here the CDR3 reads CASSSPGQGRGKLFF. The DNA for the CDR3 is TGTGCCAGTAGTTCACCGGGACAGGGTAGGGGAAAACTGTTTTTT.

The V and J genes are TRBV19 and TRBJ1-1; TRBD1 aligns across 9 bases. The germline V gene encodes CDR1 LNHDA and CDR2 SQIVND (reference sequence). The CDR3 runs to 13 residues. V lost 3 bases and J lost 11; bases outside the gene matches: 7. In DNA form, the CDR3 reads TGTGCCAGTAGTATTTATCAACAGGGGGCTGCTTTCTTT. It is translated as CASSIYQQGAAFF.

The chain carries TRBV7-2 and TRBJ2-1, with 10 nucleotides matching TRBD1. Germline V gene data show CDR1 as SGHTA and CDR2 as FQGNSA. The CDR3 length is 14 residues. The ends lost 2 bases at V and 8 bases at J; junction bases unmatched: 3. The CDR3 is CASSLQTGGDEQFF. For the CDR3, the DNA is TGTGCCAGCAGCTTACAGACAGGGGGCGATGAGCAGTTCTTC. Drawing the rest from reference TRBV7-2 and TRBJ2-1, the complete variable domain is GAGVSQSPSNKVTEKGKDVELRCDPISGHTALYWYRQSLGQGLEFLIYFQGNSAPDKSGLPSDRFSAERTGGSVSTLTIQRTQQEDSAVYLCASSLQTGGDEQFFGPGTRLTVL.

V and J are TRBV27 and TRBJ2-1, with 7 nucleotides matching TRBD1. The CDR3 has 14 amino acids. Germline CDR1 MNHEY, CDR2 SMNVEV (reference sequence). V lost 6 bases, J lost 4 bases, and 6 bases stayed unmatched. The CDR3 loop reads CASRTGVPYNEQFF. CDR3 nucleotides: TGTGCCAGCAGAACAGGGGTACCATACAATGAGCAGTTCTTC.

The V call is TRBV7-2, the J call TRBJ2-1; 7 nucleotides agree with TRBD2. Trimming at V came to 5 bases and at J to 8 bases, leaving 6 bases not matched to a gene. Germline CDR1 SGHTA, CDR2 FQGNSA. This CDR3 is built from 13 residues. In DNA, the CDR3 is TGTGCCAGCAGCGGAAGGGGAGGGGATGAGCAGTTCTTC. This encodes CASSGRGGDEQFF. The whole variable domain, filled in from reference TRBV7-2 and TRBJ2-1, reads GAGVSQSPSNKVTEKGKDVELRCDPISGHTALYWYRQSLGQGLEFLIYFQGNSAPDKSGLPSDRFSAERTGGSVSTLTIQRTQQEDSAVYLCASSGRGGDEQFFGPGTRLTVL.

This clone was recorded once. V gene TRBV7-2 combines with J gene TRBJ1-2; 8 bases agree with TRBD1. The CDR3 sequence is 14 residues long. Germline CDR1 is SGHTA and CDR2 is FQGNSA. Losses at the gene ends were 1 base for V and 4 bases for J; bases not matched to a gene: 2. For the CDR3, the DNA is TGTGCCAGCAGCTTAGATCAGGGGGCCTATGGCTACACCTTC. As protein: CASSLDQGAYGYTF. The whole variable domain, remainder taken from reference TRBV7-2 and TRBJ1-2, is GAGVSQSPSNKVTEKGKDVELRCDPISGHTALYWYRQSLGQGLEFLIYFQGNSAPDKSGLPSDRFSAERTGGSVSTLTIQRTQQEDSAVYLCASSLDQGAYGYTFGSGTRLTVV.

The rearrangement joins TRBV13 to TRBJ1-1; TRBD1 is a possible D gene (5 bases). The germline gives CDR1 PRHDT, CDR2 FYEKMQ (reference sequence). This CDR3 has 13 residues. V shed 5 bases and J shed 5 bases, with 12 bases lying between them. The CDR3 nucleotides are TGTGCCAGCAGCCTTGGGGGGGGTACTGAAGCTTTCTTT. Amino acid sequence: CASSLGGGTEAFF.

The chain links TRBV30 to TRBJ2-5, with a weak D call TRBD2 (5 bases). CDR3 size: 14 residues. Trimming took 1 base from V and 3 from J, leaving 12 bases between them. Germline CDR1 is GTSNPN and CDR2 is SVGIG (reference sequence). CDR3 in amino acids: CAWSGGGVEETQYF. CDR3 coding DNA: TGTGCCTGGAGTGGAGGAGGTGTTGAAGAGACCCAGTACTTC. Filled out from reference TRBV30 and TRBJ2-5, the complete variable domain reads SQTIHQWPATLVQPVGSPLSLECTVEGTSNPNLYWYRQAAGRGLQLLFYSVGIGQISSEVPQNLSASRPQDRQFILSSKKLLLSDSGFYLCAWSGGGVEETQYFGPGTRLLVL.

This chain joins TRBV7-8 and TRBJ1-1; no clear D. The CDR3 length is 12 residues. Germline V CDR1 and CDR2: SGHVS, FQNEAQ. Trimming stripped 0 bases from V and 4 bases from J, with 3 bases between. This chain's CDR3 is CASSLAATEAFF. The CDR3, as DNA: TGTGCCAGCAGCTTAGCAGCCACTGAAGCTTTCTTT.

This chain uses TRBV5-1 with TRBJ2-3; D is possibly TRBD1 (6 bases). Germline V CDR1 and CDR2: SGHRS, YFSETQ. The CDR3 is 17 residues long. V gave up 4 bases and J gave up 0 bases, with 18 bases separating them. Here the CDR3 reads CASSNSGGALSTDTQYF. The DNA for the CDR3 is TGCGCCAGCAGCAATTCTGGGGGCGCCCTTAGCACAGATACGCAGTATTTT. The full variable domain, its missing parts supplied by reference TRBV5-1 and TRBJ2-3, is KAGVTQTPRYLIKTRGQQVTLSCSPISGHRSVSWYQQTPGQGLQFLFEYFSETQRNKGNFPGRFSGRQFSNSRSEMNVSTLELGDSALYLCASSNSGGALSTDTQYFGPGTRLTVL.

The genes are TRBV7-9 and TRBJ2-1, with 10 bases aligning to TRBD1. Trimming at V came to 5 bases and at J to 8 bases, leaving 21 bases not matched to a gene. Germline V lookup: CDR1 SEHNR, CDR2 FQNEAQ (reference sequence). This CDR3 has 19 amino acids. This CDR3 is CASSHRDRGSSGSGDEQFF. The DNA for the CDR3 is TGTGCCAGCAGCCACCGGGACAGGGGATCCAGCGGGTCCGGGGATGAGCAGTTCTTC.

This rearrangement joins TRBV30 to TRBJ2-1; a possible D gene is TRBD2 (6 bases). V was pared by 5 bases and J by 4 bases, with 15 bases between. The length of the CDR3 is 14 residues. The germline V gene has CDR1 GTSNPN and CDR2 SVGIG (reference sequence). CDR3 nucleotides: TGTGCCTGGGCTCGGGGCGGGGTTTACAATGAGCAGTTCTTC. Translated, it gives CAWARGGVYNEQFF.

CDR3 bases: TGTGCCAGCAGCCCGCCGGGGAGGGACTATGGCTACACCTTC. Protein: CASSPPGRDYGYTF. This rearrangement joins TRBV14 to TRBJ1-2, with D unresolved. The CDR3 loop spans 14 amino acids. Germline-derived CDR1 and CDR2 are SGHDN and FVKESK. Between the trimmed V and J ends, which lost 4 bases and 3 bases, there was a span of 12 bases.

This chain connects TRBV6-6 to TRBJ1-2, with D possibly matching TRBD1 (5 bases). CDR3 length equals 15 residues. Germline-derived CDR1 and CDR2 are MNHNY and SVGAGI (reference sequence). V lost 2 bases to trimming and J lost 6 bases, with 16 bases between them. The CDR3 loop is CASSYPSELGDGYTF. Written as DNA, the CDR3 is TGTGCCAGCAGTTACCCGAGTGAATTAGGGGATGGCTACACCTTC.

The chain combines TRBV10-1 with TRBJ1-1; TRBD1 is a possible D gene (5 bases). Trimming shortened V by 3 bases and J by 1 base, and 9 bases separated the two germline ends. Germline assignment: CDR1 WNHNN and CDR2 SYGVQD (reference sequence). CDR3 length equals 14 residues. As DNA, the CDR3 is TGCGCCAGCAGTGAAGGACAATCGAACACTGAAGCTTTCTTT. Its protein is CASSEGQSNTEAFF.

The DNA for the CDR3 is TGTGCCAGCAGTGAATGGGGGCAGGGGGACACCTACGAGCAGTACTTC. Its translation is CASSEWGQGDTYEQYF. The chain recombines TRBV25-1 with TRBJ2-7, with 7 bases identical to TRBD1. V lost 1 base and J lost 2; bases outside the gene matches: 8. Germline CDR1 MGHDK, CDR2 SYGVNS. CDR3 length: 16 residues.

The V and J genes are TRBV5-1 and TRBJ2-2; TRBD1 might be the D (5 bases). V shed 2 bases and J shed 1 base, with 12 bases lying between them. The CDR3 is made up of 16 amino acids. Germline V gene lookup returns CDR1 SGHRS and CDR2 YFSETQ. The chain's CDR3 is CASSLWSGKNTGELFF. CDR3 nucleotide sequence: TGCGCCAGCAGCTTATGGTCAGGGAAGAACACCGGGGAGCTGTTTTTT.

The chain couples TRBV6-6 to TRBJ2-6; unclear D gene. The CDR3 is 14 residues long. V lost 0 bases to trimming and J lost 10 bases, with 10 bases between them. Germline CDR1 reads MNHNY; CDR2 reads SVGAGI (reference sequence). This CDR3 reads CASSYSSEMNVLTF. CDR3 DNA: TGTGCCAGCAGTTACTCGAGCGAAATGAACGTCCTGACTTTC.

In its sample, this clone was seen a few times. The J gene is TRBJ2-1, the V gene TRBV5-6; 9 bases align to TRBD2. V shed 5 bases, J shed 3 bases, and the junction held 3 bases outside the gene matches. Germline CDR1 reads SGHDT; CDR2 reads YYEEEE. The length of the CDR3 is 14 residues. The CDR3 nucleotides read TGTGCCAGCAGGTTAGCGGGAGACTACAATGAGCAGTTCTTC. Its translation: CASRLAGDYNEQFF.

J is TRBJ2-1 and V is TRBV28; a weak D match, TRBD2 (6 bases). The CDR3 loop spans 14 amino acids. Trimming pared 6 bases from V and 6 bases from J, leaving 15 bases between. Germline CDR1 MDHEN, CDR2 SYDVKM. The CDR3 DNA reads TGTGCCAGCAGAACCGCGGGACTTGGCAATGAGCAGTTCTTC. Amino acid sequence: CASRTAGLGNEQFF. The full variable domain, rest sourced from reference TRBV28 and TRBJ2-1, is DVKVTQSSRYLVKRTGEKVFLECVQDMDHENMFWYRQDPGLGLRLIYFSYDVKMKEKGDIPEGYSVSREKKERFSLILESASTNQTSMYLCASRTAGLGNEQFFGPGTRLTVL.

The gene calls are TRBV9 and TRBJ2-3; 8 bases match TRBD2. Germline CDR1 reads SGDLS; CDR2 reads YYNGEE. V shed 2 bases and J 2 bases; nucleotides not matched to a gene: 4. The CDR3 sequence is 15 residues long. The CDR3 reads CASSVSGSPTDTQYF. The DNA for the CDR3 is TGTGCCAGCAGCGTGAGCGGGAGCCCCACAGATACGCAGTATTTT.

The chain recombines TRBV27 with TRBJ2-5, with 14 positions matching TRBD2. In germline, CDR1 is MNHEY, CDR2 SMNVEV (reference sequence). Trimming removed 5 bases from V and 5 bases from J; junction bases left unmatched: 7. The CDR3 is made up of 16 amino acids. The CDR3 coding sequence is TGTGCCAGCAGTGGACTAGCGGGAGGTGCAGCTGAGACCCAGTACTTC. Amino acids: CASSGLAGGAAETQYF.

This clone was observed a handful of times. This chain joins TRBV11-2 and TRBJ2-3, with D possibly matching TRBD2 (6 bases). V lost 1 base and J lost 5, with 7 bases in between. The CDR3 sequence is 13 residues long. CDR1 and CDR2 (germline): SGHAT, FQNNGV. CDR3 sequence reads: CASSLAGVDTQYF. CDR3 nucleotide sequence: TGTGCCAGCAGCTTAGCGGGAGTAGATACGCAGTATTTT.

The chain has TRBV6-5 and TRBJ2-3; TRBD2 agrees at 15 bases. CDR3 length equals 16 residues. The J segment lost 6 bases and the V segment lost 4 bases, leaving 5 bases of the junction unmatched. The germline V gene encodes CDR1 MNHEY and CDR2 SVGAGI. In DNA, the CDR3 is TGTGCCAGCAGTTCCACCGGGACTAGCGGGAGGGATACGCAGTATTTT. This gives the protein CASSSTGTSGRDTQYF.

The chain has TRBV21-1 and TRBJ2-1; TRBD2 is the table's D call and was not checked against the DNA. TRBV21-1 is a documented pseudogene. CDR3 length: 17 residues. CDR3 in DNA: TGTGCCAGCACCTTCAAACCACGGGAGGGCTCCTACAATGAGCAGTTCTTC. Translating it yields CASTFKPREGSYNEQFF.

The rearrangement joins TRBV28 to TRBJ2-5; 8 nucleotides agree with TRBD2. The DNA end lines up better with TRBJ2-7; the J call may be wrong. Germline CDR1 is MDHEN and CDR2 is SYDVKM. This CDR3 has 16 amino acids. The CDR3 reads CASSFHSGASSYEQYF. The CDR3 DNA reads TGTGCCAGCAGTTTCCATAGCGGGGCGAGCTCCTACGAGCAGTACTTC.

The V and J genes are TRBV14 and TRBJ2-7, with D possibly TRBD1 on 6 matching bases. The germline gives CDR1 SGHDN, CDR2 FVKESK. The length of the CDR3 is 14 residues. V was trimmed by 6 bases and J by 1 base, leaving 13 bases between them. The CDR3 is CASSDPRGSYEQYF. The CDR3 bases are TGTGCCAGCAGTGATCCCAGGGGTTCCTACGAGCAGTACTTC.

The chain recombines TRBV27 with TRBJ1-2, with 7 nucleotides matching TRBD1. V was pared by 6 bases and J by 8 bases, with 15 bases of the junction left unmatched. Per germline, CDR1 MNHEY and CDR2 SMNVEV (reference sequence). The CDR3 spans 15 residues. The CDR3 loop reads CASSRWTGPAIGYTF. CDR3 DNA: TGTGCCAGCAGCAGGTGGACAGGCCCCGCTATAGGCTACACCTTC.

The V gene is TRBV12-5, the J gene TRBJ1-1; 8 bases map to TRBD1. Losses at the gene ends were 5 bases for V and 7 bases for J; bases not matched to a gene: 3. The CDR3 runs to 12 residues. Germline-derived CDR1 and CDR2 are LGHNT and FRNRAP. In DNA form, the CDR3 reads TGTGCTAGTGGTATCGGACAGGGTGAAGCTTTCTTT. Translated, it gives CASGIGQGEAFF.

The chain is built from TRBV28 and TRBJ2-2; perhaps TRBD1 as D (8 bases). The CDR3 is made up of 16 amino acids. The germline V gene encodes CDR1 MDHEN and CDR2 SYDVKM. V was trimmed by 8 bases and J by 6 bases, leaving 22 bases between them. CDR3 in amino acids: CASGTGGGGAAGELFF. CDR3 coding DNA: TGTGCCAGCGGAACAGGGGGTGGGGGGGCCGCCGGGGAGCTGTTTTTT.

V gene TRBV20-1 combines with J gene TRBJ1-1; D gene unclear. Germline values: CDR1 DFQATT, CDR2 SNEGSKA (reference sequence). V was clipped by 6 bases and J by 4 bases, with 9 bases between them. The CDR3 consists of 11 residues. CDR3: CSAARSTEAFF. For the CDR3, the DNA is TGCAGTGCAGCGAGGAGCACTGAAGCTTTCTTT.